The T cell receptor (beta chain) under discussion was sequenced for a study of metastatic and nonmetastatic thyroid tumors. With MiXCR, TCRdb called clones anew from the PCR reads. The repertoire includes fewer than 50,000 clones, roughly 31% of them detected once, and more than 8% sits in the top ten. Treatment of any kind had been given to no patient before thyroid surgery. This CDR3 has 14 residues. Germline V gene sequence: CDR1 SGHNT, CDR2 YYREEE (reference sequence). Trimming stripped 1 base from V and 0 bases from J, with 4 bases between. This clone was picked up many times. This TCR derives from a male donor with papillary thyroid cancer or a benign thyroid nodule (not recorded which). Some clones in this sample may be carry-over from other donors' samples. Material: blood. The chain couples TRBV5-4 to TRBJ2-2; D uncertain. The CDR3 bases are TGTGCCAGCAGCTTGACTGCGAACACCGGGGAGCTGTTTTTT. Protein: CASSLTANTGELFF.